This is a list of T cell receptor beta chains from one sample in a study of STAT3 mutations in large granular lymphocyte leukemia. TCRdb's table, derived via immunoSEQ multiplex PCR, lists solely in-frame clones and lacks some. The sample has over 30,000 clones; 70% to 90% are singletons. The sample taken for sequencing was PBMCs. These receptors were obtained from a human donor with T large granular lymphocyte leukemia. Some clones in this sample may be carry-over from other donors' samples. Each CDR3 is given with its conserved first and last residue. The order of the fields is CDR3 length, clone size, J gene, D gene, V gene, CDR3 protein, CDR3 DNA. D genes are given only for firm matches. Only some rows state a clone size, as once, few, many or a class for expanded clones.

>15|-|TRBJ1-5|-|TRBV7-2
CASSLEPQSNQPQHF
TGTGCCAGCAGCTTAGAACCGCAAAGCAATCAGCCCCAGCATTTT
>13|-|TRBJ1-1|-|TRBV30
CAWSGVVNTEAFF
TGTGCCTGGAGTGGGGTCGTGAACACTGAAGCTTTCTTT
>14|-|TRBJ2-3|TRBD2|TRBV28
CASSSGGAADTQYF
TGTGCCAGCAGCTCCGGGGGGGCCGCGGATACGCAGTATTTT
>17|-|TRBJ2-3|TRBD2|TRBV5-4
CASSFGGGRISTDTQYF
TGTGCCAGCAGCTTCGGGGGGGGGCGCATCAGCACAGATACGCAGTATTTT
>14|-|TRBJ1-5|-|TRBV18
CASSQGDSNQPQHF
TGTGCCAGCTCGCAAGGGGATAGCAATCAGCCCCAGCATTTT
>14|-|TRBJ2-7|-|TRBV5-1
CASSLVVGPYEQYF
TGCGCCAGCAGCTTGGTTGTAGGGCCCTACGAGCAGTACTTC
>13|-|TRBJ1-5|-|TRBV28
CASSFRDGGPQHF
TGTGCCAGCAGTTTCAGAGACGGTGGGCCCCAGCATTTT
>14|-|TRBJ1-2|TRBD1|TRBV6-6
CASADGTGGRGYTF
TGTGCCAGCGCAGACGGGACAGGGGGCCGTGGCTACACCTTC
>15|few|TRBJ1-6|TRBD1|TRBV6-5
CASSSRGQGFSPLHF
TGTGCCAGCAGTTCACGGGGACAGGGCTTTTCACCCCTCCACTTT
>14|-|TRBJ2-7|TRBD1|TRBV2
CASTNPQGYVEQYF
TGTGCCAGCACAAACCCACAGGGGTACGTCGAGCAGTACTTC
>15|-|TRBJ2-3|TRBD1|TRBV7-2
CASSPDRGRRDTQYF
TGTGCCAGCAGCCCGGACAGGGGCCGCCGAGATACGCAGTATTTT
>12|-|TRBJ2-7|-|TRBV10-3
CATDGSSYEQYF
TGTGCCACCGACGGGAGCTCCTACGAGCAGTACTTC
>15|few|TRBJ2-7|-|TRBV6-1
CASSEVGDGTYEQYF
TGTGCCAGCAGTGAAGTAGGGGATGGCACCTACGAGCAGTACTTC
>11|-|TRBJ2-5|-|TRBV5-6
CASSSLETQYF
TGTGCCAGCAGCTCCCTAGAGACCCAGTACTTC
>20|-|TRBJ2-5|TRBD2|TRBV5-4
CASSSPAAGGLGGYQETQYF
TGTGCCAGCAGCTCCCCAGCAGCGGGGGGACTAGGAGGGTACCAAGAGACCCAGTACTTC
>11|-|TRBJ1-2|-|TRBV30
CARRGGYGYTF
TGTGCCCGGAGAGGAGGGTATGGCTACACCTTC
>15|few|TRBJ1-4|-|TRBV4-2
CASSQDGGTNEKLFF
TGTGCCAGCAGCCAAGATGGAGGGACTAATGAAAAACTGTTTTTT
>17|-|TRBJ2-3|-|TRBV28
CASSSRDFLASTDTQYF
TGTGCCAGCAGTTCCCGGGATTTCTTAGCTAGCACAGATACGCAGTATTTT
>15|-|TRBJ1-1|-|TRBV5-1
CASSSQRDRNTEAFF
TGCGCCAGCAGCTCCCAAAGAGACAGGAACACTGAAGCTTTCTTT
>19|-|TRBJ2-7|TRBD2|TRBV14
CASSQGLVPGTSGTYEQYF
TGTGCCAGCAGCCAAGGCCTCGTCCCCGGGACTAGCGGGACCTACGAGCAGTACTTC
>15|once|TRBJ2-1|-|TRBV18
CASSPRTYPRNEQFF
TGTGCCAGCTCACCAAGGACCTACCCTCGGAATGAGCAGTTCTTC
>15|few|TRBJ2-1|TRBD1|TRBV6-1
CASSSTGESYNEQFF
TGTGCCAGCAGTTCGACAGGGGAGTCCTACAATGAGCAGTTCTTC
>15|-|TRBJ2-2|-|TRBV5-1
CASSLLGTNTGELFF
TGCGCCAGCAGCTTGCTAGGGACTAACACCGGGGAGCTGTTTTTT
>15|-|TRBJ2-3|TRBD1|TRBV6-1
CASSLGTVSTDTQYF
TGTGCCAGCAGTCTTGGGACAGTAAGCACAGATACGCAGTATTTT
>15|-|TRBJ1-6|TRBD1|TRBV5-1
CASSDPTGERSPLHF
TGCGCCAGCAGCGACCCGACAGGGGAGCGGTCACCCCTCCACTTT
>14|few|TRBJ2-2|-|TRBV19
CASSIREGPGELFF
TGTGCCAGTAGTATTAGGGAAGGCCCCGGGGAGCTGTTTTTT
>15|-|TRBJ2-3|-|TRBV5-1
CASSPYGAGTDTQYF
TGCGCCAGCAGCCCCTATGGGGCCGGCACAGATACGCAGTATTTT
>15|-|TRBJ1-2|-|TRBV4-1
CASSRETGTNYGYTF
TGCGCCAGCAGCCGAGAGACAGGCACCAACTATGGCTACACCTTC
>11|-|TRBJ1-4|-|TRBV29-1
CSAVKGEKLFF
TGCAGCGCTGTGAAGGGTGAAAAACTGTTTTTT
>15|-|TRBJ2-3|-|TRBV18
CASSPRTGRADTQYF
TGTGCCAGCTCACCGCGGACAGGGAGGGCAGATACGCAGTATTTT
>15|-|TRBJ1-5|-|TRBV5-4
CASSLGGANNQPQHF
TGTGCCAGCAGCTTGGGGGGGGCGAACAATCAGCCCCAGCATTTT
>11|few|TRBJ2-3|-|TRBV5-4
CASGGPRGQYF
TGTGCCAGTGGGGGCCCTCGTGGGCAGTATTTT
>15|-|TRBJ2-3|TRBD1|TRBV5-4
CASSPGQGAGDTQYF
TGTGCCAGCAGCCCGGGACAGGGGGCGGGAGATACGCAGTATTTT
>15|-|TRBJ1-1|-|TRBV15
CATSRVQAWDTEAFF
TGTGCCACCAGCAGAGTACAGGCATGGGACACTGAAGCTTTCTTT
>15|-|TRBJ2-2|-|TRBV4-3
CASSQDNLPTGELFF
TGCGCCAGCAGCCAAGACAACCTACCCACCGGGGAGCTGTTTTTT
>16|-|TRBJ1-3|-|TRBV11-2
CASSLRFRGPGNTIYF
TGTGCCAGCAGCTTACGGTTCAGGGGACCTGGAAACACCATATATTTT
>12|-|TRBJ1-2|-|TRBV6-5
CASRRKGNGYTF
TGTGCCAGCAGGCGGAAGGGTAATGGCTACACCTTC
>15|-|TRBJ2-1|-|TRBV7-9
CASSASRTKNGEQFF
TGTGCCAGCAGCGCTTCTCGGACAAAGAACGGTGAGCAGTTCTTC
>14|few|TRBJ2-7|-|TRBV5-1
CASSLGQLRAEQYF
TGCGCCAGCAGCTTGGGACAACTACGCGCCGAGCAGTACTTC
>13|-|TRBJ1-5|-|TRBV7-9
CASSLSGDQPQHF
TGTGCCAGCAGCTTATCTGGGGACCAGCCCCAGCATTTT
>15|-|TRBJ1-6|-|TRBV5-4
CASSLGWPSYSPLHF
TGTGCCAGCAGCTTGGGGTGGCCGTCCTATTCACCCCTCCACTTT
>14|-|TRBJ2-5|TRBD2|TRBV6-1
CASSEYGGTETQYF
TGTGCCAGCAGTGAATACGGGGGGACAGAGACCCAGTACTTC
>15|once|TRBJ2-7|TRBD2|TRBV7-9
CASSPTLAGFYEQYF
TGTGCCAGCAGCCCAACCTTAGCGGGGTTCTACGAGCAGTACTTC
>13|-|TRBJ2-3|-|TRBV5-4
CASSLHRTDTQYF
TGTGCCAGCAGCTTACACCGCACAGATACGCAGTATTTT
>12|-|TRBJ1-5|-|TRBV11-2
CASSLEGQPQHF
TGTGCCAGCAGCTTAGAGGGTCAGCCCCAGCATTTT
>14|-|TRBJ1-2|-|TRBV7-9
CASSLTAANYGYTF
TGTGCCAGCAGCTTGACCGCGGCTAACTATGGCTACACCTTC
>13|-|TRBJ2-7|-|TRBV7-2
CASSRQESYEQYF
TGTGCCAGCAGCCGACAGGAGTCCTACGAGCAGTACTTC
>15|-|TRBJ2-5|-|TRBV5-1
CASSLEVLTGETQYF
TGCGCCAGCAGCTTGGAAGTATTGACGGGGGAGACCCAGTACTTC